The present TCR beta chain was sequenced within a study of human T cells and chemical hapten exposure. Study-wide background: Upper back patch tests used 0.01% DPC, scored after 6 days.

Time point described: pre-sensitization, week 0. The sample's treatment: therapeutic diphenylcyclopropenone sensitization with weekly scalp DPC. Each CDR3 protein gets one entry after TCRdb re-called the RACE reads with MiXCR. The repertoire holds about 120,000 distinct CDR3 sequences, with about 13% as singletons. J was trimmed by 5 bases and V by 2 bases; bases with no gene match: 6. This CDR3 spans 16 amino acids. Germline CDR1 is KGHSH and CDR2 is LQKENI. The J gene is TRBJ1-2, the V gene TRBV18; 12 bases are shared with TRBD1. The receptor comes from a woman in her late teens or twenties with alopecia areata. Some clones in this sample may be carry-over from other donors' samples. The sample consisted of whole blood, taken in connection with sensitization to the hapten diphenylcyclopropenone (DPC). The chain's CDR3 is CASSPDRDRGPYGYTF. The CDR3 nucleotides read TGTGCCAGCTCACCAGACAGGGACAGGGGGCCGTATGGCTACACCTTC.